This T cell receptor beta chain was recorded in a study of T cell changes during pregnancy in multiple sclerosis. Method: immunoSEQ multiplex PCR; TCRdb's copy keeps in-frame clones and lacks some. Among tens of thousands of clones listed, around 93% were seen once. The CDR3 totals 11 residues. Between the trimmed V and J ends, which lost 7 bases and 7 bases, there was a span of 10 bases. Germline CDR1 and CDR2: MDHEN and SYDVKM. The sequenced sample was peripheral blood, obtained before pregnancy. The rearrangement uses TRBV28 and TRBJ2-5; TRBD2 might be the D (7 bases). The clonotype was recovered from a female donor with multiple sclerosis, enrolled in a pregnancy study. The CDR3 here is CASKGEGTQYF. The CDR3 nucleotides are TGTGCCAGCAAGGGGGAGGGGACCCAGTACTTC.